Each of the 10 T cell receptor beta chains below was sequenced from the same sample in a study of CD8 T cells in Susac syndrome. The RNA, about 0.45 to 1 ug, was put through reverse transcription using random hexamers. TCRdb used MiXCR to reprocess the immunoSEQ multiplex PCR reads, holding one entry per CDR3 protein. The sample lists about 75,000 distinct CDR3 sequences, approximately 93% occurring once. Sample: CD8+ T cells from PBMCs. All receptors derive from a human donor with Susac syndrome.

The sample holds one count of this clonotype. The rearrangement links TRBV7-9 to TRBJ2-7, with 7 bases aligning to TRBD1. Germline lookup yields CDR1 SEHNR and CDR2 FQNEAQ (reference sequence). The trim removed 6 bases at V and 2 bases at J, leaving 16 bases unmatched. The CDR3 consists of 17 residues. CDR3 amino acids: CASSGAGTDNFPYEQYF. Here the CDR3 DNA reads TGTGCCAGCAGTGGGGCCGGGACAGATAATTTCCCCTACGAGCAGTACTTC.

The chain combines TRBV11-2 with TRBJ2-7, with D hard to call. Germline loops: CDR1 SGHAT, CDR2 FQNNGV. CDR3 length equals 13 residues. The V and J ends lost 2 bases and 2 bases respectively, with 7 bases between them. The CDR3 here is CASSLWQAYEQYF. In DNA form, the CDR3 reads TGTGCCAGCAGCTTATGGCAGGCCTACGAGCAGTACTTC. Supplemented by reference TRBV11-2 and TRBJ2-7, the full variable domain reads EAGVAQSPRYKIIEKRQSVAFWCNPISGHATLYWYQQILGQGPKLLIQFQNNGVVDDSQLPKDRFSAERLKGVDSTLKIQPAKLEDSAVYLCASSLWQAYEQYFGPGTRLTVT.

The rearrangement uses TRBV28 and TRBJ1-1; TRBD1 agrees at 8 bases. The V gene's germline CDR1 is MDHEN and CDR2 SYDVKM. The J segment lost 7 bases and the V segment lost 5 bases, leaving 3 bases of the junction unmatched. The CDR3 consists of 12 residues. The CDR3 spells CASSPDRGEAFF. The CDR3 nucleotides read TGTGCCAGCAGTCCCGACAGGGGTGAAGCTTTCTTT.

This clonotype was seen only a few times. The chain combines TRBV30 with TRBJ1-1; TRBD1 is a possible D gene (6 bases). This CDR3 is built from 14 residues. Germline values: CDR1 GTSNPN, CDR2 SVGIG (reference sequence). The ends were cut back, 3 bases at V and 4 bases at J, with 15 bases in the middle. CDR3 loop: CAWSVRGGGTEAFF. The CDR3 nucleotides are TGTGCCTGGAGCGTGAGGGGGGGTGGCACTGAAGCTTTCTTT.

V and J are TRBV20-1 and TRBJ2-1; D ambiguous. V lost 1 base to trimming and J lost 0 bases, with 16 bases between them. The CDR3 is made up of 17 amino acids. Germline values: CDR1 DFQATT, CDR2 SNEGSKA (reference sequence). CDR3 sequence: CSARVDGDLSSYNEQFF. The CDR3 DNA is TGCAGTGCTAGAGTTGACGGAGACCTCAGCTCCTACAATGAGCAGTTCTTC.

The rearrangement uses TRBV7-2 and TRBJ1-3, with D perhaps TRBD1 (5 bases). V lost 4 bases and J lost 0, with 10 bases in between. The length of the CDR3 is 15 residues. The germline CDR1 and CDR2 sequences are SGHTA and FQGNSA. This CDR3 reads CASSWGSSSGNTIYF. The CDR3 DNA follows: TGTGCCAGCAGCTGGGGGAGCAGCTCTGGAAACACCATATATTTT.

A remark on this clonotype: Sequence at one end of the junction differs from germline and may be a read error. V usage is TRBV12-3 or TRBV12-4 and J usage is TRBJ2-1, with no clear D. The CDR3 consists of 12 residues. CDR3 residues: CASSLAFNEQFF. In DNA form, the CDR3 reads TGTGCCAGCAGCTTAGCTTTTAATGAGCAGTTCTTC.

This chain connects TRBV12-3 or TRBV12-4 to TRBJ1-2; TRBD1 is a possible D gene (5 bases). The CDR3 is 13 amino acids. V shed 3 bases and J shed 7 bases, with 12 bases lying between them. The CDR3 region has the DNA TGTGCCAGCAGTTTGGGGGGAGGGAGTGGCTACACCTTC. It is translated as CASSLGGGSGYTF.

The CDR3 reads CASTDDRGGTDTQYF. The CDR3 DNA follows: TGTGCCAGCACCGATGACCGGGGGGGCACAGATACGCAGTATTTT. This sequence joins TRBV9 and TRBJ2-3; TRBD2 matches at 7 bases. Trimming took 6 bases from V and 1 from J; bases not matched to a gene: 8. The CDR3 totals 15 residues. Germline V CDR1 and CDR2: SGDLS, YYNGEE.

The V and J genes are TRBV7-9 and TRBJ2-2; D is uncertain. This CDR3 comprises 15 residues. V was cut by 6 bases and J by 10 bases, with 21 bases left in between. The germline CDR1 and CDR2 sequences are SEHNR and FQNEAQ (reference sequence). The CDR3 DNA sequence: TGTGCCAGCAGACCCTCCAGTGGATTACCGGAGGAGCTGTTTTTT. Encoded protein: CASRPSSGLPEELFF.